This paragraph reports one T cell receptor beta chain. Its antigen is still unknown. This record belongs to a study of blood T cells in healthy people across ages. Study-level points and caveats: Long-lived donors exceeded aged donors in naive CD4+ cells and diversity. While age rose, TCR beta diversity per million T cells dropped in a roughly linear way.

The donors, aged roughly 6 to 95, were healthy Caucasians from Russia. Per sample, no less than 5 micrograms of total RNA were extracted. The CDR3 has 16 residues. The ends lost 5 bases at V and 6 bases at J; junction bases unmatched: 12. Germline V lookup: CDR1 MNHEY, CDR2 SMNVEV (reference sequence). Then a second PCR, running about 6 to 12 cycles, was carried out with a sample-barcoded 5' primer and a J-beta primer mix. TCRdb independently ran MiXCR on the 5' RACE reads; one entry per CDR3 protein. The repertoire holds about 1.6 million distinct CDR3 sequences, roughly 32% seen once, with roughly 10% in the top ten.

The receptor was isolated from a woman aged 25-40 years in good health. The gene calls are TRBV27 and TRBJ1-2; 10 positions agree with TRBD1. Input material: blood. DNA for the CDR3: TGTGCCAGCAGTGACATAGGACAGGGGGGAGGGAATGGCTACACCTTC. Its translation: CASSDIGQGGGNGYTF.